Presented here are 18 T cell receptor beta chains from one specimen sequenced in a study of T cell clones after liver transplantation. Produced via immunoSEQ multiplex PCR; TCRdb's table is partial and in-frame only. This sample has thousands of clones, with more than 65% found just once. The sample consisted of CD8+ T cells from blood, taken before liver transplant. The receptor set was obtained from a human donor who received a liver transplant.

The CDR3 protein is CASSHTTDYYEQYF. As DNA, the CDR3 is TGCGCCAGCAGTCACACGACGGACTACTACGAGCAGTACTTC. The rearrangement joins TRBV4-3 to TRBJ2-7; D is possibly TRBD2 (6 bases). CDR1 and CDR2 (germline): LGHNA, YSLEER. V lost 6 bases, J lost 3 bases, and 15 bases lay in between. This CDR3 region has 14 residues.

The chain couples TRBV7-9 to TRBJ2-7; a possible D gene is TRBD2 (6 bases). Germline values: CDR1 SEHNR, CDR2 FQNEAQ (reference sequence). This CDR3 is 15 amino acids long. The V end was cut by 6 bases, the J end by 2 bases, with 17 bases between. CDR3: CASSPPVGGTYEQYF. DNA for the CDR3: TGTGCCAGCAGTCCGCCCGTCGGGGGTACCTACGAGCAGTACTTC.

The rearrangement links TRBV7-8 to TRBJ2-7, with 11 bases that match TRBD1. CDR3 length: 16 residues. Germline V gives CDR1 SGHVS, CDR2 FQNEAQ. J gave up 4 bases and V 6 bases, and 11 bases lay outside the gene matches. CDR3 in amino acids: CASSRFAGTGGYEQYF. CDR3 nucleotide sequence: TGTGCCAGCAGTAGATTCGCCGGGACAGGGGGATACGAGCAGTACTTC.

This clone is medium-sized within its sample. The chain recombines TRBV15 with TRBJ2-1; the match to TRBD1 covers 7 bases. The CDR3 spans 14 residues. Germline V gene data show CDR1 as LNHNV and CDR2 as YYDKDF (reference sequence). The trim removed 1 base at V and 10 bases at J, leaving 7 bases unmatched. Here the CDR3 reads CATSRGQGSREQFF. CDR3 DNA sequence: TGTGCCACCAGCAGAGGACAGGGAAGTCGCGAGCAGTTCTTC.

The V call is TRBV6-5, the J call TRBJ1-1, with D possibly matching TRBD1 (5 bases). The CDR3 extends over 12 amino acids. Between the trimmed V and J ends, which lost 2 bases and 8 bases, there was a span of 9 bases. Germline V gene sequence: CDR1 MNHEY, CDR2 SVGAGI. The CDR3 nucleotides read TGTGCCAGCAGTTACGGGACCGGGGAAGCTTTCTTT. Translating it yields CASSYGTGEAFF.

The V and J genes are TRBV5-1 and TRBJ1-1, with D possibly TRBD1 on 5 matching bases. V was pared by 5 bases and J by 5 bases, with 13 bases between. Per the germline V gene, CDR1 is SGHRS and CDR2 is YFSETQ. The CDR3 is 13 amino acids. CDR3 loop: CASSNPGRTEAFF. The CDR3 region has the DNA TGCGCCAGCAGTAATCCAGGGAGGACTGAAGCTTTCTTT.

This rearrangement joins TRBV7-9 to TRBJ2-5; the match to TRBD2 covers 7 bases. Unmatched junction bases numbered 6, after V lost 3 bases and J lost 2 bases. CDR3 size: 15 residues. The germline V gene encodes CDR1 SEHNR and CDR2 FQNEAQ (reference sequence). The CDR3 coding sequence is TGTGCCAGCAGCTTCGTATGGGAGGGGCAAGAGACCCAGTACTTC. Protein sequence: CASSFVWEGQETQYF.

V gene TRBV5-4 combines with J gene TRBJ2-5, with 8 bases identical to TRBD2. V shed 1 base and J 6 bases; nucleotides not matched to a gene: 2. Per the germline V gene, CDR1 is SGHNT and CDR2 is YYREEE (reference sequence). The CDR3 covers 13 residues. The CDR3 sequence is CASSLRGGKTQYF. The CDR3 nucleotides are TGTGCCAGCAGCTTGCGGGGGGGGAAGACCCAGTACTTC.

The chain carries TRBV27 and TRBJ2-7; D is perhaps TRBD1 (5 bases). The germline gives CDR1 MNHEY, CDR2 SMNVEV (reference sequence). The CDR3 spans 14 residues. The germline V and J ends were trimmed by 4 bases and 2 bases, with 12 bases remaining between them. Written as DNA, the CDR3 is TGTGCCAGCAGTTATGGGCAGGGTCCCTACGAGCAGTACTTC. It encodes CASSYGQGPYEQYF.

The DNA for the CDR3 is TGTGCCAGCAGCTTAGCATCGCCGGAGTCCTACGAGCAGTACTTC. This gives the protein CASSLASPESYEQYF. The chain joins TRBV11-2 to TRBJ2-7; D gene ambiguous. The CDR3 is made up of 15 amino acids. Germline assignment: CDR1 SGHAT and CDR2 FQNNGV. V was clipped by 1 base and J by 1 base, with 11 bases between them.

This clone appeared a single time. The chain employs TRBV7-9 and TRBJ2-1; D may be TRBD2 (6 bases). CDR3 length: 15 residues. V was trimmed by 1 base and J by 6 bases, leaving 13 bases between them. Germline CDR1 SEHNR, CDR2 FQNEAQ (reference sequence). The CDR3: CASSLGVGGANEQFF. The CDR3 DNA is TGTGCCAGCAGCTTAGGGGTGGGCGGGGCCAATGAGCAGTTCTTC.

The gene calls are TRBV28 and TRBJ1-1, with a possible D match to TRBD1 (6 bases). Germline values: CDR1 MDHEN, CDR2 SYDVKM. V shed 2 bases and J shed 7 bases, with 14 bases lying between them. This CDR3 is built from 14 residues. CDR3 sequence reads: CASSLGGQFFEAFF. The CDR3, as DNA: TGTGCCAGCAGTTTAGGAGGACAGTTTTTTGAAGCTTTCTTT.

Written as DNA, the CDR3 is TGTGCCAGCAGCTTATGTTCCGTAGCGGGGGGGCCGTGCACAGATACGCAGTATTTT. Residues: CASSLCSVAGGPCTDTQYF. V gene TRBV7-6 combines with J gene TRBJ2-3, with 11 nucleotides matching TRBD2. The V gene end was trimmed by 2 bases and the J gene end by 1 base; junction bases not matched to a gene: 11. The CDR3 has 19 amino acids. Germline V gene lookup returns CDR1 SGHVS and CDR2 FNYEAQ.

This clone rates as medium-sized (0.01 to 0.1%). V is TRBV5-1 and J is TRBJ1-1, with D unclear. CDR3 length: 11 residues. Trimming pared 4 bases from V and 5 bases from J, leaving 6 bases between. The germline CDR1 and CDR2 sequences are SGHRS and YFSETQ. The CDR3 DNA sequence: TGCGCCAGCAGCGGACGAACTGAAGCTTTCTTT. It specifies CASSGRTEAFF.

The CDR3 spells CASSPEDRFQETQYF. The CDR3 nucleotides are TGTGCCAGCAGCCCAGAGGACAGGTTCCAAGAGACCCAGTACTTC. The rearrangement links TRBV7-9 to TRBJ2-5; the match to TRBD1 covers 7 bases. The V gene end was trimmed by 5 bases and the J gene end by 1 base; junction bases not matched to a gene: 7. This CDR3 has 15 residues. Germline CDR1 SEHNR, CDR2 FQNEAQ (reference sequence). Full variable domain (outside the CDR3, taken from reference TRBV7-9 and TRBJ2-5): DTGVSQNPRHKITKRGQNVTFRCDPISEHNRLYWYRQTLGQGPEFLTYFQNEAQLEKSRLLSDRFSAERPKGSFSTLEIQRTEQGDSAMYLCASSPEDRFQETQYFGPGTRLLVL.

This chain joins TRBV4-3 and TRBJ1-4; 7 nucleotides align to TRBD1. This CDR3 has 16 amino acids. Trimming removed 0 bases from V and 8 bases from J; junction bases left unmatched: 9. CDR1 is LGHNA, CDR2 YSLEER, per germline. CDR3 coding DNA: TGCGCCAGCAGCCAAGAGGGAGGGGGCGTAGGAGAAAAACTGTTTTTT. It encodes CASSQEGGGVGEKLFF.

V and J are TRBV5-4 and TRBJ2-7; no clear D gene. Trimming cost V 0 bases and J 1 base, with 8 bases left between them. This CDR3 spans 14 amino acids. Germline V gene sequence: CDR1 SGHNT, CDR2 YYREEE (reference sequence). CDR3 coding DNA: TGTGCCAGCAGCTTGGAGGGCAGGTCCTACGAGCAGTACTTC. It is translated as CASSLEGRSYEQYF.

This chain links TRBV5-5 with TRBJ1-5, with 7 bases lining up with TRBD1. The junction had 2 bases not matched to a gene; V was cut back by 4 bases and J by 1 base. This CDR3 has 14 amino acids. Germline CDR1 is SGHKS and CDR2 is YYEKEE (reference sequence). The CDR3 bases are TGTGCCAGCAGCCAACAGGGGAGCAATCAGCCCCAGCATTTT. Translated: CASSQQGSNQPQHF.